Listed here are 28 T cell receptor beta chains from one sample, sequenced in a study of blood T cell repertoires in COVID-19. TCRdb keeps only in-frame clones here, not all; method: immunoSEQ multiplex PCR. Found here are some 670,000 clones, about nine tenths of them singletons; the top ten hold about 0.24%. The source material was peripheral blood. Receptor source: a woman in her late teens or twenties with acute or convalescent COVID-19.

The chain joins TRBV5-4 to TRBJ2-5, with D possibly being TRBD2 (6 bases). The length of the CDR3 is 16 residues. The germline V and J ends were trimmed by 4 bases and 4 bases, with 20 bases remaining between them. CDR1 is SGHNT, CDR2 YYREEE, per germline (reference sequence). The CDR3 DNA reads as TGTGCCAGCAGCCCCCGTGGAGGGGTGGGTGGAGAGACCCAGTACTTC. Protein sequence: CASSPRGGVGGETQYF.

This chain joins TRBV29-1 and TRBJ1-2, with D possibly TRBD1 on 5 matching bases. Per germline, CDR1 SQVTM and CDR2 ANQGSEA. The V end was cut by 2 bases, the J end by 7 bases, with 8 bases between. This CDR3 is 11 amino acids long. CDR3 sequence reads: CSVEQQVGYTF. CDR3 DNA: TGCAGCGTTGAACAACAGGTTGGCTACACCTTC.

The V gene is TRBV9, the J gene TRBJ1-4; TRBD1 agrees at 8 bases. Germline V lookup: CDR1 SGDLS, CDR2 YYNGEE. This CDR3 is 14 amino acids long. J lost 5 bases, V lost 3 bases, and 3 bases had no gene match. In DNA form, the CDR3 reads TGTGCCAGCAGCGGCCGACAGGGGAATGAAAAACTGTTTTTT. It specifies CASSGRQGNEKLFF.

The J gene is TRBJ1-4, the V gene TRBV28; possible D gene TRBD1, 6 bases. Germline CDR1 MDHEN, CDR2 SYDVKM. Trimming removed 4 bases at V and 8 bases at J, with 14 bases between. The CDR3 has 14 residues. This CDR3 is CASSSLDQGEKLFF. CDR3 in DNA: TGTGCCAGCAGTTCTCTAGACCAGGGGGAAAAACTGTTTTTT.

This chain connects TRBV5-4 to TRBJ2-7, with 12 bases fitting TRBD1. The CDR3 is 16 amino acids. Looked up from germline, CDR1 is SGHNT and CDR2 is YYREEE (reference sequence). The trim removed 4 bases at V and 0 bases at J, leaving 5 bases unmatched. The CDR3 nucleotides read TGTGCCAGCAGCCCGGGACAGGGGGCCCACTCCTACGAGCAGTACTTC. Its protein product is CASSPGQGAHSYEQYF.

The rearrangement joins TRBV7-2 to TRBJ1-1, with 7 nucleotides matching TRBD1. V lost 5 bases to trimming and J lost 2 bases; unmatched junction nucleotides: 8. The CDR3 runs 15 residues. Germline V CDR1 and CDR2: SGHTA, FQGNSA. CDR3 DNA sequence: TGTGCCAGCAGCGTAAAGGACAGGACAAACACTGAAGCTTTCTTT. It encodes CASSVKDRTNTEAFF.

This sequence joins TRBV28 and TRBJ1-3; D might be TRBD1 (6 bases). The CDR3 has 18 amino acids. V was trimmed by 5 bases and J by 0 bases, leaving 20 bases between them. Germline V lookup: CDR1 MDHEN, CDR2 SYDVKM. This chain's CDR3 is CASSPLTGMDHSGNTIYF. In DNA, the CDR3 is TGTGCCAGCAGTCCTCTTACAGGGATGGACCACTCTGGAAACACCATATATTTT.

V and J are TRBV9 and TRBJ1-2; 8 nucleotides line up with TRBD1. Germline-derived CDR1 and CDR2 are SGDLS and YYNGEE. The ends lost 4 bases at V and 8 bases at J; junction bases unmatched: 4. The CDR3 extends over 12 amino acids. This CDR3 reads CASSPGDRGYTF. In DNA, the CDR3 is TGTGCCAGCAGCCCTGGGGACAGGGGCTACACCTTC.

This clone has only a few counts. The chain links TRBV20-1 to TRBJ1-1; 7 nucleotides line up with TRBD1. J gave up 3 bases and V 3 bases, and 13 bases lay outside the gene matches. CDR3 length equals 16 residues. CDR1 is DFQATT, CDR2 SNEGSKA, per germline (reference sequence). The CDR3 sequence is CSASLTGKRADTEAFF. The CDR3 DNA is TGCAGTGCTAGTTTGACAGGGAAAAGGGCCGACACTGAAGCTTTCTTT.

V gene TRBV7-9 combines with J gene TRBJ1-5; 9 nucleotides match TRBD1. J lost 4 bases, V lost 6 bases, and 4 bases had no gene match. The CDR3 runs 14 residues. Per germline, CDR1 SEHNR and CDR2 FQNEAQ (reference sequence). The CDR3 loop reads CASRHGTGNQPQHF. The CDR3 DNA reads TGTGCCAGCAGGCACGGGACAGGGAATCAGCCCCAGCATTTT.

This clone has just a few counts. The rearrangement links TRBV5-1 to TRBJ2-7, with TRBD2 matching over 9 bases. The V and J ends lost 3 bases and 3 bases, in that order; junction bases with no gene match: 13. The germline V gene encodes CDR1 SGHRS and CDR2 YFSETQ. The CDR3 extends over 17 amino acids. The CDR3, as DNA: TGCGCCAGCAGCTCAGGGACCCTAGCGGGACAAGTCTACGAGCAGTACTTC. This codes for CASSSGTLAGQVYEQYF.

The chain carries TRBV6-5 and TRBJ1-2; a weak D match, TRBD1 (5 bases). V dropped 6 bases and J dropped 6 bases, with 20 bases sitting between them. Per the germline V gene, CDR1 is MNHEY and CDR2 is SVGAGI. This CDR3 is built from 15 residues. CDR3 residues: CASRTPLAGFHGYTF. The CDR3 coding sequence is TGTGCCAGCAGAACCCCATTGGCAGGGTTCCATGGCTACACCTTC.

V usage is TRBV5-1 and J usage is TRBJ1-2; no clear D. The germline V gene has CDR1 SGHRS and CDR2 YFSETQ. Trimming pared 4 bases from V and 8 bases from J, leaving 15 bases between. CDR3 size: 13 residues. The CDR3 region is CASSLNSLRGYTF. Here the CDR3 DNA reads TGCGCCAGCAGCCTTAATAGCCTTAGAGGCTACACCTTC. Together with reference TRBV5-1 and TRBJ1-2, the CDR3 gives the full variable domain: KAGVTQTPRYLIKTRGQQVTLSCSPISGHRSVSWYQQTPGQGLQFLFEYFSETQRNKGNFPGRFSGRQFSNSRSEMNVSTLELGDSALYLCASSLNSLRGYTFGSGTRLTVV.

This chain's CDR3 is CASSIEPGSYEQYF. The CDR3 coding sequence is TGTGCCAGTAGTATAGAGCCAGGTTCCTACGAGCAGTACTTC. The chain recombines TRBV19 with TRBJ2-7, with unresolved D. V was shortened by 0 bases and J by 1 base, with 7 bases between the two germline ends. The CDR3 sequence is 14 residues long. The germline V gene has CDR1 LNHDA and CDR2 SQIVND (reference sequence).

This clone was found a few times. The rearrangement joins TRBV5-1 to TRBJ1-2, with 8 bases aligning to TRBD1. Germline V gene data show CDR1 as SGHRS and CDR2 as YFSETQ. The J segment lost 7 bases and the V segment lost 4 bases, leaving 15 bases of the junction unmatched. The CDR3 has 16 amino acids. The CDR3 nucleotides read TGCGCCAGCAGCCCAGACTACGGACAGGGTTTAGGTGGCTACACCTTC. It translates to CASSPDYGQGLGGYTF.

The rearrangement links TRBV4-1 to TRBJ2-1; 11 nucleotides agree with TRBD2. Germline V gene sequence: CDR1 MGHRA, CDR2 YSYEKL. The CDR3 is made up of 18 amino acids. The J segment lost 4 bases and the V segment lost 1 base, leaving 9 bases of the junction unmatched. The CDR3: CASSQVGLAGGRYNEQFF. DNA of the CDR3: TGCGCCAGCAGCCAAGTGGGGCTAGCGGGGGGCCGGTACAATGAGCAGTTCTTC.

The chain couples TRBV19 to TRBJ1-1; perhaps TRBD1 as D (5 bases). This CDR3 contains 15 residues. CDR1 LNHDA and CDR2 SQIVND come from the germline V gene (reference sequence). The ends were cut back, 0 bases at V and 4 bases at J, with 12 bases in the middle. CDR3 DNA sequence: TGTGCCAGTAGTATAGATTCTGGGGGGATCACTGAAGCTTTCTTT. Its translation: CASSIDSGGITEAFF.

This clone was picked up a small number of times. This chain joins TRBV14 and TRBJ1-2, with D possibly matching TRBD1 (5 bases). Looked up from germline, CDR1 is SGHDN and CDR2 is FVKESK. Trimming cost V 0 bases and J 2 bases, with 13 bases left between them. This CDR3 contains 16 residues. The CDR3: CASSQDSGRANYGYTF. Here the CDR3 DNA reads TGTGCCAGCAGCCAAGATTCCGGCAGGGCAAACTATGGCTACACCTTC.

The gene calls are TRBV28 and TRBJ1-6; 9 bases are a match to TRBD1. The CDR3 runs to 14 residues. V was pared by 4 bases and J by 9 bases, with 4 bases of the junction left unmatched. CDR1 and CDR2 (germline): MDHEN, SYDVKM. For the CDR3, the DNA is TGTGCCAGCAGTTCCGGGACAGGGTCTTCACCCCTCCACTTT. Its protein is CASSSGTGSSPLHF.

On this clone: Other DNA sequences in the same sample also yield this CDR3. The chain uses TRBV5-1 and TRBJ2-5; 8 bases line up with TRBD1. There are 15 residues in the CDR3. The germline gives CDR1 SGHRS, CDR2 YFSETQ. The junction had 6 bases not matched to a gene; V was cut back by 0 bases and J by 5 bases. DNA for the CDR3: TGCGCCAGCAGCTTGGTGGCAGGGGGCCCGGAGACCCAGTACTTC. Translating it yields CASSLVAGGPETQYF.

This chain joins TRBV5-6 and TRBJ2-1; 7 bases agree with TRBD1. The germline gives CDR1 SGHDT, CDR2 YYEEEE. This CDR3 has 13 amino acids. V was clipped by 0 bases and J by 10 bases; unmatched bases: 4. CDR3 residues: CASSLGDSPEQFF. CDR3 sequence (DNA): TGTGCCAGCAGCTTGGGGGACAGCCCAGAGCAGTTCTTC.

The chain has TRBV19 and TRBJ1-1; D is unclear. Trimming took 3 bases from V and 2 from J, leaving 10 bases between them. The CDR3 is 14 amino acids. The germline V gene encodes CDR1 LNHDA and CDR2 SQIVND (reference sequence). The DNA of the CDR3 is TGTGCCAGTAGTATGATCCCGGGAAACACTGAAGCTTTCTTT. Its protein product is CASSMIPGNTEAFF.

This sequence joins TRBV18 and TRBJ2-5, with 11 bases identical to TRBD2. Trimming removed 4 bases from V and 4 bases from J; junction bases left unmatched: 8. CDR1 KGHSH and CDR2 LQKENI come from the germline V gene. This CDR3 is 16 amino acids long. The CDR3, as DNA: TGTGCCAGCTCACAGACTAGCGGGGCCACAAGAGAGACCCAGTACTTC. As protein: CASSQTSGATRETQYF.

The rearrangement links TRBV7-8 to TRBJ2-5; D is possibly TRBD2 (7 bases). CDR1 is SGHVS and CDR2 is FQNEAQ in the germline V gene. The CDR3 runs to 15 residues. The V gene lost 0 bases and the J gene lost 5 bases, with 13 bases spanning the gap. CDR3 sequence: CASSLASGGGETQYF. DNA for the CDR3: TGTGCCAGCAGCTTAGCGTCGGGGGGCGGGGAGACCCAGTACTTC.

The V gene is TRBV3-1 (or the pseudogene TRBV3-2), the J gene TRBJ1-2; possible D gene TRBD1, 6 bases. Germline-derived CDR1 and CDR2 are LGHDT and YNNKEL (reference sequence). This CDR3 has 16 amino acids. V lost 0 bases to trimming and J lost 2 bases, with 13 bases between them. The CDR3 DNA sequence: TGTGCCAGCAGCCAAGATCCTAGGACAGTGAACTATGGCTACACCTTC. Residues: CASSQDPRTVNYGYTF.

The CDR3 region is CASSQEEGTGFYNEQFF. The CDR3 DNA reads TGCGCCAGCAGCCAAGAGGAAGGGACAGGGTTCTACAATGAGCAGTTCTTC. The J gene is TRBJ2-1, the V gene TRBV4-1; 9 bases are shared with TRBD1. V was pared by 0 bases and J by 3 bases, with 6 bases of the junction left unmatched. The CDR3 is 17 amino acids. Germline loops: CDR1 MGHRA, CDR2 YSYEKL.

For the CDR3, the DNA is TGTGCTAGTGCTGTGGGGGACGGGAGATATGGCTACACCTTC. This gives the protein CASAVGDGRYGYTF. This chain uses TRBV12-5 with TRBJ1-2; D is perhaps TRBD1 (5 bases). Germline lookup yields CDR1 LGHNT and CDR2 FRNRAP. CDR3 size: 14 residues. V was shortened by 7 bases and J by 5 bases, with 17 bases between the two germline ends.

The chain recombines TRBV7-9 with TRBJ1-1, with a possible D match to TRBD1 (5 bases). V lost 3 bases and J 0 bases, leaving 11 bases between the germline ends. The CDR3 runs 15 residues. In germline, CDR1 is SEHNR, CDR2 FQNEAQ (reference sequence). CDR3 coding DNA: TGTGCCAGCAGCTTTCAGGACAACATGAACACTGAAGCTTTCTTT. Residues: CASSFQDNMNTEAFF.